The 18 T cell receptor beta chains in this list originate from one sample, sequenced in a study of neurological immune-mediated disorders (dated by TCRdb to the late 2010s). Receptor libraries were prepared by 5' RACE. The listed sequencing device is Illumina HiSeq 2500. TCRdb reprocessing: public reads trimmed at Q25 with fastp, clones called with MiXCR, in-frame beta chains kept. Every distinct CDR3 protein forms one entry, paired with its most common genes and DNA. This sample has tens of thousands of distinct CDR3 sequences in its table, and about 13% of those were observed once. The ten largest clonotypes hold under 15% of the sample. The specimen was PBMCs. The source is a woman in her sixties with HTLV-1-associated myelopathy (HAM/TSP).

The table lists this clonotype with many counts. CDR3 in amino acids: CASSSEGVYNEQFF. CDR3 nucleotides: TGTGCCAGCAGCTCCGAGGGCGTATACAATGAGCAGTTCTTC. This chain uses TRBV7-8 with TRBJ2-1; D perhaps matches TRBD2 (5 bases). The CDR3 covers 14 residues. Germline assignment: CDR1 SGHVS and CDR2 FQNEAQ. V lost 4 bases to trimming and J lost 4 bases, with 11 bases between them.

Written as DNA, the CDR3 is TGCAGTGCTCAGGGGCTAGGCAATGAGCAGTTCTTC. It codes for CSAQGLGNEQFF. The rearrangement uses TRBV20-1 and TRBJ2-1, with D possibly TRBD1 on 6 matching bases. Germline-derived CDR1 and CDR2 are DFQATT and SNEGSKA (reference sequence). Trimming pared 5 bases from V and 6 bases from J, leaving 11 bases between. This CDR3 comprises 12 residues.

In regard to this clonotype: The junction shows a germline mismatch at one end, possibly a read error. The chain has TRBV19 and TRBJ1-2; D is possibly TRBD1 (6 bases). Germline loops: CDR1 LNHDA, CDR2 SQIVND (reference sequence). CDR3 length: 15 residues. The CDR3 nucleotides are TGTGTCAGTAGTATGAGACAGGAACCTAACTATGGCTACACCTTC. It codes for CVSSMRQEPNYGYTF.

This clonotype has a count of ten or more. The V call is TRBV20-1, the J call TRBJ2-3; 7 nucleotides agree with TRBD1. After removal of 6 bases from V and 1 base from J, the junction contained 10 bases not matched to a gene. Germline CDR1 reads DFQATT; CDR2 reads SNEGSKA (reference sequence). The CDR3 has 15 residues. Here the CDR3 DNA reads TGCAGTGCCAGGACAGGAGACGCGGGCACAGATACGCAGTATTTT. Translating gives CSARTGDAGTDTQYF.

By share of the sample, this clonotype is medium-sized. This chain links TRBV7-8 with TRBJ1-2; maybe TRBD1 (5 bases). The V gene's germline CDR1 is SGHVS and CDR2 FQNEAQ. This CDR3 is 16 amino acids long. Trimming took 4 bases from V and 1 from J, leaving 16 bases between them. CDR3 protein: CASSSHRQTNNYGYTF. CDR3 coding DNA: TGTGCCAGCAGCTCACACCGACAGACCAATAACTATGGCTACACCTTC.

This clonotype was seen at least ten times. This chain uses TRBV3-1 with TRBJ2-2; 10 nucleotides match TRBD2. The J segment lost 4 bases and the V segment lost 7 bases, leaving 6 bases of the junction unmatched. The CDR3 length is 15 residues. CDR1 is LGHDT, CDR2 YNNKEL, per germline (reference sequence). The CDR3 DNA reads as TGTGCCAGCAACCTAGCGGGGGAAGGCACCGGGGAGCTGTTTTTT. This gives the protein CASNLAGEGTGELFF.

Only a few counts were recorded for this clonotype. The DNA of the CDR3 is TGTGCCAGCAGCCCCCCCGGTAACAGGCTGAATGAAAAACTGTTTTTT. As protein: CASSPPGNRLNEKLFF. V usage is TRBV25-1 and J usage is TRBJ1-4; D possibly corresponds to TRBD1 (5 bases). The V gene's germline CDR1 is MGHDK and CDR2 SYGVNS. Trimming removed 6 bases from V and 5 bases from J, with 19 bases in between. The CDR3 covers 16 residues.

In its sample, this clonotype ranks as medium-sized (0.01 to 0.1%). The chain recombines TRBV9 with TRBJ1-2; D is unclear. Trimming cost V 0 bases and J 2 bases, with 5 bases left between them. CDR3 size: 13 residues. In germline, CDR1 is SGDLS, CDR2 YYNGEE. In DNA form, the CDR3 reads TGTGCCAGCAGCGTAGACCGGAACTATGGCTACACCTTC. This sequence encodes CASSVDRNYGYTF.

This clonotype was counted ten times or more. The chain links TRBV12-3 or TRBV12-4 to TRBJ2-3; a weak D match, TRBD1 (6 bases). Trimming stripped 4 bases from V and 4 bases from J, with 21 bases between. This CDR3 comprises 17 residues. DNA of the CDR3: TGTGCCAGCAGTTCCTTTGACAGGCTCGGTAGCCCAGATACGCAGTATTTT. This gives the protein CASSSFDRLGSPDTQYF.

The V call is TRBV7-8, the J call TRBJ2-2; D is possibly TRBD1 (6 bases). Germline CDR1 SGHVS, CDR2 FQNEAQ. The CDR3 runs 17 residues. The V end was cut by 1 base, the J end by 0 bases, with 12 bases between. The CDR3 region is CASSLGTVPTNTGELFF. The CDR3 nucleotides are TGTGCCAGCAGCTTAGGGACAGTGCCCACGAACACCGGGGAGCTGTTTTTT. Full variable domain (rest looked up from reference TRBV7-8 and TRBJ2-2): GAGVSQSPRYKVAKRGQDVALRCDPISGHVSLFWYQQALGQGPEFLTYFQNEAQLDKSGLPSDRFFAERPEGSVSTLKIQRTQQEDSAVYLCASSLGTVPTNTGELFFGEGSRLTVL.

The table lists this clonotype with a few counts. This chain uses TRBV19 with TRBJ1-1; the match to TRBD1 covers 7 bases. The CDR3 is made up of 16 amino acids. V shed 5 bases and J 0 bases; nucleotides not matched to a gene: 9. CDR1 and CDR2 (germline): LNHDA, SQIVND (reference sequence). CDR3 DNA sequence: TGTGCCAGTAGTGTACTGACAGGGCCCATGAACACTGAAGCTTTCTTT. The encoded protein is CASSVLTGPMNTEAFF.

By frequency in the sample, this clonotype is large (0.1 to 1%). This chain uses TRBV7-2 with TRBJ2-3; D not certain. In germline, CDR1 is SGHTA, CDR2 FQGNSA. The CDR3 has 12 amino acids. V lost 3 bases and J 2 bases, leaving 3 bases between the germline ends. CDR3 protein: CASSFDTDTQYF. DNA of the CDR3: TGTGCCAGCAGCTTTGACACAGATACGCAGTATTTT.

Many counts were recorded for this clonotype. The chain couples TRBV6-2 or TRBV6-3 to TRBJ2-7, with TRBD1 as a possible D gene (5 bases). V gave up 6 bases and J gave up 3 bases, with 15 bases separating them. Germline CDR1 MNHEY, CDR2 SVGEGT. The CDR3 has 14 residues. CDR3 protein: CASRPTQGNYEQYF. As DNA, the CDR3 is TGTGCCAGCAGACCGACCCAGGGTAACTACGAGCAGTACTTC.

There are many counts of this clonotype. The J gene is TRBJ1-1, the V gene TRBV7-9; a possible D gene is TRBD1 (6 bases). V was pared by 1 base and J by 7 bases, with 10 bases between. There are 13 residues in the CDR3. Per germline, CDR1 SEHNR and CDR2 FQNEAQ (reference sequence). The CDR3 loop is CASSLVGAYEAFF. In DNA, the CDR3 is TGTGCCAGCAGCTTAGTGGGGGCCTATGAAGCTTTCTTT. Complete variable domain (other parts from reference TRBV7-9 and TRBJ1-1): DTGVSQNPRHKITKRGQNVTFRCDPISEHNRLYWYRQTLGQGPEFLTYFQNEAQLEKSRLLSDRFSAERPKGSFSTLEIQRTEQGDSAMYLCASSLVGAYEAFFGQGTRLTVV.

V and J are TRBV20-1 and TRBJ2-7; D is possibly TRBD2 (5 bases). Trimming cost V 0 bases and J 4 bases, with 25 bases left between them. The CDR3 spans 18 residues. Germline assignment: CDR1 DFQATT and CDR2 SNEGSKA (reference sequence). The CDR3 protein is CSARDPGLEGALLYEQYF. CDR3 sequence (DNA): TGCAGTGCTAGAGATCCCGGGCTAGAGGGAGCCTTACTATACGAGCAGTACTTC.

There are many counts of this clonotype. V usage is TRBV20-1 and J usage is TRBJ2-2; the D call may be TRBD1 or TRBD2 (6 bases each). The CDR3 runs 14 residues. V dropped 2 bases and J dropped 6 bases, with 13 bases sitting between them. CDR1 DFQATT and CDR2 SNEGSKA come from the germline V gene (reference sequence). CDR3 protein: CSARKGGEAGELFF. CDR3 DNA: TGCAGTGCTAGAAAGGGGGGCGAAGCCGGGGAGCTGTTTTTT.

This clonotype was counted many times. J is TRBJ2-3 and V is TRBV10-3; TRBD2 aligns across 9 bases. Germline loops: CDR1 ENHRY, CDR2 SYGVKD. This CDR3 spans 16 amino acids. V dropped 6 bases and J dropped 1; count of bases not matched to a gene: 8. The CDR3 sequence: CAISAGGVSGTDTQYF. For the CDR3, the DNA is TGTGCCATCAGCGCGGGGGGGGTCTCGGGCACAGATACGCAGTATTTT.

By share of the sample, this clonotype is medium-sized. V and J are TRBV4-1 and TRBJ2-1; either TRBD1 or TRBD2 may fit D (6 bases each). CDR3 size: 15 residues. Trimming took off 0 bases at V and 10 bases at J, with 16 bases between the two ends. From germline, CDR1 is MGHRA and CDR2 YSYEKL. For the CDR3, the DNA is TGCGCCAGCAGCCAAGATCGGGCTGTGGGGGGCGAGCAGTTCTTC. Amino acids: CASSQDRAVGGEQFF.